This T cell receptor beta chain comes out of a study of cytomegalovirus exposure and HLA in healthy donors. Study-level results: In a later analysis, a genetic analysis reported fewer productive-TCR N-insertions in an Asian-associated ancestry cluster than the cohort average. Three chains linked to CMV were shown in vitro to be specific for CMV antigens. Rarity marked most TCR sequences, yet some public TCRs occurred in many donors.

A multiplex PCR was run with 60 Vbeta primers and 13 Jbeta primers. Sequencing used immunoSEQ multiplex PCR; TCRdb keeps in-frame clones, though not all of them. The repertoire includes some 200,000 clones, 79% of them detected once, and approximately 1.5% sits in the top ten. The CDR3 runs 16 residues. From germline, CDR1 is SGDLS and CDR2 YYNGEE. V lost 0 bases, J lost 0 bases, and 10 bases lay in between. Concerning this clone itself: The antigen is undetermined.

The chain uses TRBV9 and TRBJ1-3; D unclear. The sequenced material came from PBMCs. The TCR sequence derives from a girl aged 10 to 17 in good health and CMV-seropositive. The CDR3 sequence is CASSVVPVNSGNTIYF. Written as DNA, the CDR3 is TGTGCCAGCAGCGTAGTCCCGGTAAACTCTGGAAACACCATATATTTT.